What follows are 3 T cell receptor beta chains derived from one specimen sequenced in a study of blood T cell repertoires in COVID-19 (dated by TCRdb to 2020 to 2021). The method behind the library was the immunoSEQ multiplex PCR assay. TCRdb retrieved this table from immuneACCESS and kept in-frame rearrangements only. Not all clones are present; in checked studies, unresolved V genes account for under half, and no reason is known for the remainder. Present in this sample are more than 55,000 clones, 75% to 90% of which were seen just once. 1% to 1.5% of the sample comes from the top ten. Sequences were obtained from peripheral blood. These receptors were obtained from a woman older than 75 with acute or convalescent COVID-19.

The rearrangement joins TRBV9 to TRBJ1-2, with TRBD1 matching 8 bases. V trimming: 3 bases; J trimming: 4 bases; junction bases outside the gene matches: 5. Germline V lookup: CDR1 SGDLS, CDR2 YYNGEE. This CDR3 is 14 amino acids long. The CDR3 region has the DNA TGTGCCAGCAGCGGCGGACAGGGAACCTATGGCTACACCTTC. This encodes CASSGGQGTYGYTF. Together with reference TRBV9 and TRBJ1-2, the CDR3 gives the full variable domain: DSGVTQTPKHLITATGQRVTLRCSPRSGDLSVYWYQQSLDQGLQFLIQYYNGEERAKGNILERFSAQQFPDLHSELNLSSLELGDSALYFCASSGGQGTYGYTFGSGTRLTVV.

This clone came up a few times. The genes are TRBV2 and TRBJ2-2; 10 bases fit TRBD1. This CDR3 region has 15 residues. J gave up 5 bases and V 6 bases, and 6 bases lay outside the gene matches. In germline, CDR1 is SNHLY, CDR2 FYNNEI. CDR3 in amino acids: CASRARTGGTGELFF. CDR3 coding DNA: TGTGCCAGCAGAGCCCGGACAGGGGGTACCGGGGAGCTGTTTTTT.

The rearrangement links TRBV19 to TRBJ1-2; unclear D gene. Germline CDR1 reads LNHDA; CDR2 reads SQIVND (reference sequence). The CDR3 totals 16 residues. Trimming left V 6 bases short and J 3 bases short, with 20 bases between. The CDR3: CASRPSWGMSDYGYTF. CDR3 nucleotide sequence: TGTGCCAGTAGACCTAGCTGGGGTATGAGCGACTATGGCTACACCTTC.